Presented here are 11 T cell receptor beta chains from one specimen sequenced in a study of identifying expanded T cells in peripheral blood. Using immunoSEQ multiplex PCR, the repertoire was profiled, and TCRdb retains in-frame clones only, with some absent. The data show more than 55,000 clones, around 87% seen once. The sequencing sample was made of blood. The receptors here all came from a person aged 18 to 75 in good health.

This rearrangement joins TRBV19 to TRBJ2-3; 9 bases match TRBD1. V was pared by 5 bases and J by 5 bases, with 17 bases of the junction left unmatched. The CDR3 has 18 residues. Per germline, CDR1 LNHDA and CDR2 SQIVND (reference sequence). DNA for the CDR3: TGTGCCAGTAGTTTATATACGAGAACAGGGGGCAACGGAGATACGCAGTATTTT. It codes for CASSLYTRTGGNGDTQYF.

CDR3 nucleotide sequence: TGTGCCAGCAGCTTAGGACAGACCTATGGCTACACCTTC. This codes for CASSLGQTYGYTF. This sequence joins TRBV7-8 and TRBJ1-2, with a tentative D call TRBD1 (5 bases). The CDR3 contains 13 residues. V lost 1 base, J lost 4 bases, and 7 bases lay in between. Per the germline V gene, CDR1 is SGHVS and CDR2 is FQNEAQ.

The genes are TRBV4-3 and TRBJ2-2; D is unresolved. Trimming took off 1 base at V and 4 bases at J, with 10 bases between the two ends. CDR3 size: 15 residues. Germline CDR1 LGHNA, CDR2 YSLEER. The CDR3 loop reads CASSQGRSATGELFF. In DNA, the CDR3 is TGCGCCAGCAGCCAAGGAAGGTCGGCCACCGGGGAGCTGTTTTTT.

The count of this clone is one. The chain uses TRBV6-4 and TRBJ2-1, with TRBD1 matching over 7 bases. The CDR3 totals 15 residues. Germline CDR1 MRHNA, CDR2 SNTAGT. V trimming: 8 bases; J trimming: 4 bases; junction bases outside the gene matches: 11. CDR3 amino acids: CASGKQGSSYNEQFF. Here the CDR3 DNA reads TGTGCCAGCGGAAAACAGGGGTCGAGTTACAATGAGCAGTTCTTC.

J is TRBJ2-2 and V is TRBV10-1; the match to TRBD1 covers 9 bases. Germline V gene lookup returns CDR1 WNHNN and CDR2 SYGVQD (reference sequence). CDR3 length equals 16 residues. V was pared by 1 base and J by 4 bases, with 4 bases of the junction left unmatched. In DNA, the CDR3 is TGCGCCAGCAGTGAGTTGGGACAGGGTAGCACCGGGGAGCTGTTTTTT. Protein: CASSELGQGSTGELFF.

This CDR3 is CASSLVIWSSYEQYF. CDR3 sequence (DNA): TGTGCCAGCAGCTTGGTCATTTGGAGCTCCTACGAGCAGTACTTC. The chain couples TRBV5-6 to TRBJ2-7, with D unresolved. The CDR3 has 15 amino acids. V gave up 0 bases and J gave up 0 bases, with 10 bases separating them. CDR1 is SGHDT and CDR2 is YYEEEE in the germline V gene.

This clone was seen a few times. The gene calls are TRBV6-6 and TRBJ2-2, with a tentative D call TRBD2 (7 bases). Deletions cut 5 bases from V and 3 bases from J, with 13 bases between. CDR1 and CDR2 from the germline V gene are MNHNY and SVGAGI (reference sequence). The CDR3 length is 15 residues. Here the CDR3 reads CASSIRGADTGELFF. CDR3 coding DNA: TGTGCCAGCAGTATCCGGGGGGCCGACACCGGGGAGCTGTTTTTT.

This chain links TRBV7-2 with TRBJ2-1, with 7 bases that match TRBD1. V was clipped by 4 bases and J by 6 bases; unmatched bases: 6. This CDR3 has 14 amino acids. The germline V gene encodes CDR1 SGHTA and CDR2 FQGNSA. CDR3 nucleotide sequence: TGTGCCAGCAGCTCGGACAACAGGGGCAATGAGCAGTTCTTC. Translation: CASSSDNRGNEQFF. Filled out from reference TRBV7-2 and TRBJ2-1, the complete variable domain reads GAGVSQSPSNKVTEKGKDVELRCDPISGHTALYWYRQSLGQGLEFLIYFQGNSAPDKSGLPSDRFSAERTGGSVSTLTIQRTQQEDSAVYLCASSSDNRGNEQFFGPGTRLTVL.

The chain uses TRBV10-1 and TRBJ2-7; no definite D call. V was cut by 0 bases and J by 2 bases, with 11 bases left in between. The CDR3 sequence is 15 residues long. The germline gives CDR1 WNHNN, CDR2 SYGVQD (reference sequence). The CDR3 is CASSESKQYPYEQYF. The CDR3 coding sequence is TGCGCCAGCAGTGAGTCGAAACAGTACCCCTACGAGCAGTACTTC.

The chain links TRBV28 to TRBJ1-1, with a weak D call TRBD1 (6 bases). V was trimmed by 5 bases and J by 3 bases, leaving 7 bases between them. From germline, CDR1 is MDHEN and CDR2 SYDVKM. The CDR3 is 12 residues long. The CDR3 here is CASSTGYTEAFF. CDR3 DNA sequence: TGTGCCAGCAGTACAGGGTACACTGAAGCTTTCTTT.

This chain connects TRBV29-1 to TRBJ1-2; D is perhaps TRBD1 (5 bases). This CDR3 has 13 residues. Trimming removed 3 bases from V and 7 bases from J, with 15 bases in between. Germline assignment: CDR1 SQVTM and CDR2 ANQGSEA. The CDR3 spells CSVEAGQGRGYTF. In DNA form, the CDR3 reads TGCAGCGTTGAGGCGGGGCAGGGACGTGGCTACACCTTC.